The subject of this entry is one T cell receptor (beta chain). This sample is part of a study of blood T cell repertoires in COVID-19. Study information: Some COVID-19 samples were acute and others convalescent; all came from the United States, Italy and Spain. In each case, the material was cDNA or gDNA derived from T cells, B-cell-depleted T cells, or PBMCs.

Germline V lookup: CDR1 SGDLS, CDR2 YYNGEE. There are 12 residues in the CDR3. V lost 3 bases to trimming and J lost 6 bases, with 6 bases between them. Only in-frame clones appear in the TCRdb table, and some are missing; sequencing was by immunoSEQ multiplex PCR. The sample lists some 160,000 clones, about 90% occurring once. The rearrangement joins TRBV9 to TRBJ2-2; D uncertain. Input material: peripheral blood. The sequence was collected from a woman in her 70s with acute or convalescent COVID-19. In DNA, the CDR3 is TGTGCCAGCAGCGCCTTCCCCGGGGAGCTGTTTTTT. Protein: CASSAFPGELFF.